Sequencing of this T cell receptor beta chain was carried out in a study of blood T cells in healthy people across ages (dated by TCRdb to the mid-2010s). Study-level background: In model experiments, template switching captured roughly one uniquely barcoded TCR beta cDNA molecule for every two T cells. The study measured age-related changes in TCR beta repertoire diversity using deep sequencing normalized with unique cDNA molecular identifiers. Donors were grouped into four age groups: young (average approximately 16 years), middle-aged (roughly 40), aged (around 56) and long-lived (82). Donors of different ages were randomly distributed across sequencing lanes to avoid experimental bias. Using the same blood draw, the study looked at two additional independent replicas of 1 million unique cDNA reads for two donors, one aged 18 to 29 and the other aged 80 or older.

The 39 donors, aged roughly 6 to 100 years, were systemically healthy Caucasian individuals from Russia. Roughly 9.5 milliliters of peripheral blood were drawn from each donor into EDTA-treated Vacutainer tubes. Ficoll-Paque density-gradient centrifugation was used to isolate PBMCs, with at least 7 million per sample. Total RNA, at least 6 micrograms per sample, was extracted from PBMCs with Trizol reagent. For every donor, an aliquot of PBMCs went through flow cytometry to measure the percentages of naive CD45RAhigh/CD27high T cells. This clonotype was recorded a few times. What antigen it recognizes has not been identified. The record has no base qualities; no much larger clone is one base away. Beyond this particular receptor, the publication reports: Compared with the aged group, the long-lived group had more naive CD4+ T cells, fewer expanded clones and increased TCR diversity, suggesting age selection. Estimates of total diversity from one million sequenced T cells were regarded as lower bounds and underestimates. There was a strong correlation between observed TCR beta diversity and the percentage of naive T cells measured by flow cytometry. The CMV infection status of donors was not known, potentially confounding age-related changes in expanded clonotypes. As age increased, observed TCR beta diversity per million T cells dropped in a roughly linear way, and a significant reduction was already evident by age about 40. Conclusive comparison of naive and antigen-experienced compartments was prevented by the profiling of bulk unsorted PBMCs.

The library came from 5' RACE. The run used an Illumina HiSeq 2500. A second PCR of about 7 to 12 cycles was run with a J-beta primer mix and a sample-barcoded 5' primer. A template-switch 5' adaptor carrying 12 random nucleotides introduced a unique molecular identifier onto each TCR beta cDNA molecule. Each sample yielded at least 2.5 million CDR3-containing paired-end reads. All of the RNA was converted into first-strand cDNA using the Mint cDNA synthesis kit, with a TRBC-specific oligonucleotide serving as the primer. Following uracil-DNA glycosylase treatment, all cDNA underwent a first 18-cycle PCR with the universal primers M1SS and BC2_uni_R. The original methods were these. For normalization, 1 million high-quality reads were randomly selected from each sample, with every read carrying a distinct molecular identifier. Instead of being binned into consensus sequences, reads with shared molecular identifiers were discarded. CDR3 identification, clonotype clustering and error correction used MiTCR with a Q25 quality threshold and the strictest error-elimination algorithm. Lower-bound total TCR beta diversity was estimated with a nonparametric unseen species model using Euler transformation. The raw public reads went through TCRdb reprocessing: fastp at Q25, MiXCR clone calling, in-frame beta chains kept. Rows matching on CDR3 protein sequence are summarized as one entry with the most common DNA and genes. These V and J calls derive from TCRdb rather than the authors' analysis. The sample profile shows around 1.1 million distinct CDR3 sequences; around two fifths of them were found once. 13% of the sample is taken by the ten largest.

The germline V gene (reference sequence) sets CDR1 to MNHEY and CDR2 to SMNVEV. Counted from cysteine to phenylalanine, this CDR3 has 13 amino acids. CDR3 DNA is the only sequence kept; it has 39 bases, read in frame from the first base. V gives up 3 bases and J gives up 2 bases, and the segment between their germline ends measures 6 bases. The clonotype comes from a man aged 18 to 35 in good health. Specimen: blood. Recombination joined TRBV27 with TRBJ2-3, with no D gene named confidently. This receptor has the CDR3 CASSFTNTDTQYF. The DNA reads TGTGCCAGCAGTTTCACGAACACAGATACGCAGTATTTT.